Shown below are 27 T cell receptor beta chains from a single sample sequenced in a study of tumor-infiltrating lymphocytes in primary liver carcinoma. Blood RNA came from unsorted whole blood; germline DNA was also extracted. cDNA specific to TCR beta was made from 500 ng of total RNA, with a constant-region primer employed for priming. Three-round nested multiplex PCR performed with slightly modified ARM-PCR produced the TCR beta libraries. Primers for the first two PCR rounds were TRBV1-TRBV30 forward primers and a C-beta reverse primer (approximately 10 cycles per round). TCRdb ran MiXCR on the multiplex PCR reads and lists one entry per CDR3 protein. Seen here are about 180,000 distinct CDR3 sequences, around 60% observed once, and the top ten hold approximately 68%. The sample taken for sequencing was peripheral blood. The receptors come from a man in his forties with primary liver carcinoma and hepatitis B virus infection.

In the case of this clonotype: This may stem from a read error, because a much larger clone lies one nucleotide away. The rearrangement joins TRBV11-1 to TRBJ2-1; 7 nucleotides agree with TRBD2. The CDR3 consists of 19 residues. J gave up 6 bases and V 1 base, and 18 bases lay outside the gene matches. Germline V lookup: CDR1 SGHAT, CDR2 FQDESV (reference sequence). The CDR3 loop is CASSLEGLREGKTINEQFF. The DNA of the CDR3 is TGTGCCAGCAGCTTAGAGGGTTTGAGGGAGGGAAAAACAATCAATGAGCAGTTCTTC.

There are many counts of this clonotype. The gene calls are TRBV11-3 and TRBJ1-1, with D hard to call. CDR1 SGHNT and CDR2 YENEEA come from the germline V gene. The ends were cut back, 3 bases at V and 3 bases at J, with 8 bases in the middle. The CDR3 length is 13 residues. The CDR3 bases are TGTGCCAGCAGCTTTAGCCCAGACACTGAAGCTTTCTTT. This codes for CASSFSPDTEAFF.

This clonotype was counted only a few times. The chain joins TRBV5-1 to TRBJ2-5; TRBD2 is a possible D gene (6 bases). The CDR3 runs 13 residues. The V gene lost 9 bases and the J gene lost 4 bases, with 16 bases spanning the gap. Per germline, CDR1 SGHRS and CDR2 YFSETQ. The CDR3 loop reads CATSGVRGETQYF. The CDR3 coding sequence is TGCGCCACCTCGGGAGTCCGGGGAGAGACCCAGTACTTC.

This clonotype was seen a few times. CDR3 DNA sequence: TGTGCCAGCAGTATTCAGGGAAACGAAGCTTTCTTT. This gives the protein CASSIQGNEAFF. This chain joins TRBV6-5 and TRBJ1-1; TRBD1 might be the D (5 bases). The CDR3 totals 12 residues. Germline CDR1 MNHEY, CDR2 SVGAGI. Trimming pared 5 bases from V and 8 bases from J, leaving 12 bases between.

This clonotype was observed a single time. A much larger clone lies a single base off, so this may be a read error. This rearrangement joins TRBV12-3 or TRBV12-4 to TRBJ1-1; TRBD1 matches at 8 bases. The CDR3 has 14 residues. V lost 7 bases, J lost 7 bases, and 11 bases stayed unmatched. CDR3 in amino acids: CASTSTGVGNEAFF. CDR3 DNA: TGTGCCAGCACCTCGACAGGGGTCGGCAATGAAGCTTTCTTT.

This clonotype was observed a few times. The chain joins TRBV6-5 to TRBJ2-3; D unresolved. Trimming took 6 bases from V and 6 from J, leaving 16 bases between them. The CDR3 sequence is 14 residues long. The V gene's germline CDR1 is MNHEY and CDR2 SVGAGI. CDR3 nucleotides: TGTGCCAGCAGGGCCCGCCTAGGATCGGATACGCAGTATTTT. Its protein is CASRARLGSDTQYF.

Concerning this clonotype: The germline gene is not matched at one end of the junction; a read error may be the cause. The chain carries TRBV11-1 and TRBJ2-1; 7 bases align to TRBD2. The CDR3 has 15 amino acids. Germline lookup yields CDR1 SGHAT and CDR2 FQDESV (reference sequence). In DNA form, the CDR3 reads TGTACCAGCAGCTTACTCGCGGGAGTGTTCGGTGAGCAGTTCTTC. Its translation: CTSSLLAGVFGEQFF.

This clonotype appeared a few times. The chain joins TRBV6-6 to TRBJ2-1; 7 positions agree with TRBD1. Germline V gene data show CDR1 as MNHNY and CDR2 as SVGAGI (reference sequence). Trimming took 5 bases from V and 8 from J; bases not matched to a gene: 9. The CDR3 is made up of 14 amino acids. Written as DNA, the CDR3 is TGTGCCAGCAGTCCAAAGACAGGGTGGCATGAGCAGTTCTTC. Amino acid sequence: CASSPKTGWHEQFF.

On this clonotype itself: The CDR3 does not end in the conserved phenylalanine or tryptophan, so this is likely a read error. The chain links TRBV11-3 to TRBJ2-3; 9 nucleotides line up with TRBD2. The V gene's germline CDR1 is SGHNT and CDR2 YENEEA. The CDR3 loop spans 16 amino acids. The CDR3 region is CTSSLGTSRGAQAQYS. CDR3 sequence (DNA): TGTACCAGCAGCCTCGGGACTAGCAGGGGTGCGCAGGCGCAGTATTCT.

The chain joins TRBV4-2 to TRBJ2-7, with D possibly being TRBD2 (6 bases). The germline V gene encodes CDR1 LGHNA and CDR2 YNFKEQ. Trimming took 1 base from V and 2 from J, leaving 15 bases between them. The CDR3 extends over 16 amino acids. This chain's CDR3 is CASSQARGDAAYEQYF. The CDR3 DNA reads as TGTGCCAGCAGCCAAGCCCGCGGGGACGCCGCCTACGAGCAGTACTTC.

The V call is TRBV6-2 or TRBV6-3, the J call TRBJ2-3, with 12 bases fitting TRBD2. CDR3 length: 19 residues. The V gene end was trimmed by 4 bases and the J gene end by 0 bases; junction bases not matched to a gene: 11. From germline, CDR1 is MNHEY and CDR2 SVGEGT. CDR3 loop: CASSWTSGIPSTSTDTQYF. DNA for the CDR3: TGTGCCAGCAGTTGGACTAGCGGGATCCCATCCACTAGCACAGATACGCAGTATTTT.

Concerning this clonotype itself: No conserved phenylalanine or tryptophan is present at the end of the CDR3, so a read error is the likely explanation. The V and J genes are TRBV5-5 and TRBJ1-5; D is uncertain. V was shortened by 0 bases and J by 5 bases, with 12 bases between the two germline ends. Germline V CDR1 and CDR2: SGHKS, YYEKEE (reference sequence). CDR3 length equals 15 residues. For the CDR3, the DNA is TGTGCCAGCAGCTTGGAGCTAGGACGGGATCAGCCCCAGCATCTT. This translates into CASSLELGRDQPQHL.

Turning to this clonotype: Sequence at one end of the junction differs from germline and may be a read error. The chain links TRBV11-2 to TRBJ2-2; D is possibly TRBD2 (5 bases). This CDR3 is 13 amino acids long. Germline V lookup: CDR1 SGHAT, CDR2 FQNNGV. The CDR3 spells CVSIPTGAGELFF. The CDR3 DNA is TGTGTCAGCATCCCCACTGGAGCCGGGGAGCTGTTTTTC.

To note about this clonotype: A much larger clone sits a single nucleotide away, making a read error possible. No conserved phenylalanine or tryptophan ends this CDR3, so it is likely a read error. CDR3: CSVVRGGNEQFY. The DNA for the CDR3 is TGCAGCGTTGTACGGGGTGGCAATGAGCAGTTCTAC. This sequence joins TRBV29-1 and TRBJ2-1; D is possibly TRBD2 (5 bases). Trimming left V 4 bases short and J 6 bases short, with 10 bases between. Germline V gives CDR1 SQVTM, CDR2 ANQGSEA. There are 12 residues in the CDR3.

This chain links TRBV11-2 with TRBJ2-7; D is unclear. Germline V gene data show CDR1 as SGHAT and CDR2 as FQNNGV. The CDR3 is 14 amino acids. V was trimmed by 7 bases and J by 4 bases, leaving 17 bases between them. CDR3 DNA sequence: TGTGCCAGCATCTCACCGGCCTTTCCGTACGAGCAGTACTTC. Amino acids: CASISPAFPYEQYF.

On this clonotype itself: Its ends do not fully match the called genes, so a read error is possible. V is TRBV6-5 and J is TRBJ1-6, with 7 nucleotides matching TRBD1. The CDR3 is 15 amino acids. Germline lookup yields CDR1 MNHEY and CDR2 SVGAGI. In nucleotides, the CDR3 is TGTGCCAACAGTTACTCTTGGGACAGCTATTCACCCCTCCACTTT. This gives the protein CANSYSWDSYSPLHF.

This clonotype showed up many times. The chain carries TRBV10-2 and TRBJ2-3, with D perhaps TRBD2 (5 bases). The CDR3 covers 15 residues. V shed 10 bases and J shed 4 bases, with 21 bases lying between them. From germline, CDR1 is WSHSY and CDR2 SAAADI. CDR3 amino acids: CATSPGLPLADTQYF. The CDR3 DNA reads TGCGCCACTTCACCTGGACTTCCGTTGGCAGATACGCAGTATTTT.

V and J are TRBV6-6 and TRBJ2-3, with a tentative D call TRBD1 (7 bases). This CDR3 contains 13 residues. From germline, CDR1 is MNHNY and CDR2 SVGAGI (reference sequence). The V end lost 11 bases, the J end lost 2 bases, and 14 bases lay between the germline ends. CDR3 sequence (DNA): TGTGCCGCCAGGGGGGCTCACACAGATACGCAGTATTTT. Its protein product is CAARGAHTDTQYF.

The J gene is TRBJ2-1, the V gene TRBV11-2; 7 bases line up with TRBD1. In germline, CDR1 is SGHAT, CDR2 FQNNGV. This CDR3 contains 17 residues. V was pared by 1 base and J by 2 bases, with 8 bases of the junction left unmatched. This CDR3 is CASSLGKTGSAYNEQFF. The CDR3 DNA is TGTGCCAGCAGCTTAGGAAAGACAGGGTCCGCCTACAATGAGCAGTTCTTC.

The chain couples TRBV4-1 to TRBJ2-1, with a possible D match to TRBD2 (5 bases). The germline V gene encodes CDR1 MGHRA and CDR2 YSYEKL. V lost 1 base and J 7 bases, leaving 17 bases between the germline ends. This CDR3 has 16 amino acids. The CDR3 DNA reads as TGCGCCAGCAGCCAAGTCCTAGTTATAGGACTGAATGAGCAGTTCTTC. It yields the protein CASSQVLVIGLNEQFF.

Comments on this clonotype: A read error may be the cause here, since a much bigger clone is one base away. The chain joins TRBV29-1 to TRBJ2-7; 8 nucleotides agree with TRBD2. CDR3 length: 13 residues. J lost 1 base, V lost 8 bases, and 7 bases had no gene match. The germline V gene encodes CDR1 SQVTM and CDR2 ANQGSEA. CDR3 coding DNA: TGCAGCATCCTACTAGCGGAATCCTACGAGCAGTACTTC. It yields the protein CSILLAESYEQYF.

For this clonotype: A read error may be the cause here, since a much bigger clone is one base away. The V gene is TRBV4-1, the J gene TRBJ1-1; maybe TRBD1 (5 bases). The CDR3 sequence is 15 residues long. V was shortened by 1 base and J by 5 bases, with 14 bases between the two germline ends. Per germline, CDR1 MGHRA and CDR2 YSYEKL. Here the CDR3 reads CASSQGWGGDTEAFF. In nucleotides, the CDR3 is TGCGCCAGCAGCCAAGGTTGGGGGGGAGATACTGAAGCTTTCTTT.

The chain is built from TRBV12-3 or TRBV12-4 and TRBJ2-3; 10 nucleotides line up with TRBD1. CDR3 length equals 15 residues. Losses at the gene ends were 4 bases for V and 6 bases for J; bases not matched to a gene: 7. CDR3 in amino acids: CASSSLGQGLDTQYF. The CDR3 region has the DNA TGTGCCAGCAGTTCATTGGGACAGGGGTTGGATACGCAGTATTTT.

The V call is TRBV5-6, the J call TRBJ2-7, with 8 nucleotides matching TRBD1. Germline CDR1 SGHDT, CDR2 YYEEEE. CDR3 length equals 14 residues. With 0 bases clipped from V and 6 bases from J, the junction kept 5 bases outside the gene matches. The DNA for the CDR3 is TGTGCCAGCAGCTTGGCGCCTACAGGGGGCGAGCAGTACTTC. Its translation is CASSLAPTGGEQYF.

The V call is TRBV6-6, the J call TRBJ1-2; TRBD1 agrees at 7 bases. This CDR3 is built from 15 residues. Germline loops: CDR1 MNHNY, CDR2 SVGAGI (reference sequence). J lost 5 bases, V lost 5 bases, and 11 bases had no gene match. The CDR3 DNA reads TGTGCCAGCAGTATCGCGGGAGGACAGGAATATGGCTACACCTTC. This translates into CASSIAGGQEYGYTF.

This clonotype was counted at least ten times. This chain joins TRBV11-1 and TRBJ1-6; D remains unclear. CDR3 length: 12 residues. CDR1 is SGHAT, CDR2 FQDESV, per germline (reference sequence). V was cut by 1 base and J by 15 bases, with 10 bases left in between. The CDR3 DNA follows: TGTGCCAGCAGCTTAGACGGGCCGGACCTCCACTTT. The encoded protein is CASSLDGPDLHF.

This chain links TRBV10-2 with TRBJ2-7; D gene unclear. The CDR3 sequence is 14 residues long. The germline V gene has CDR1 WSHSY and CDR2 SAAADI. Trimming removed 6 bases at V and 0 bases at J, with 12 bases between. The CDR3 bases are TGCGCCAGCAGAATGGGCGCGTCCTCCTACGAGCAGTACTTC. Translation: CASRMGASSYEQYF.